Shown below are 3 T cell receptor beta chains from a single sample sequenced in a study of blood T cell repertoires in COVID-19. Some clones are missing from TCRdb's copy, which holds only in-frame ones; the method was immunoSEQ multiplex PCR. Of roughly 280,000 clones detected, roughly 84% appear once; the ten largest clones hold 4% to 4.5%. Sequencing was performed on peripheral blood. These receptors were taken from a man aged 60 to 75 with acute or convalescent COVID-19.

The J gene is TRBJ2-7, the V gene TRBV6-2 or TRBV6-3; 11 bases map to TRBD1. Germline CDR1 MNHEY, CDR2 SVGEGT. V trimming: 0 bases; J trimming: 2 bases; junction bases outside the gene matches: 3. CDR3 length: 16 amino acids. In nucleotides, the CDR3 is TGTGCCAGCAGTTACTCCCGGGACAGGGGGACCTACGAGCAGTACTTC. It translates to CASSYSRDRGTYEQYF.

This clone was detected once. V and J are TRBV21-1 and TRBJ2-7; the table's D call TRBD1 went unverified against the DNA. TRBV21-1 constitutes a pseudogene. This CDR3 has 14 amino acids. The CDR3 is CASSPGTGGHEQYF. The CDR3 coding sequence is TGTGCCAGCAGTCCCGGGACAGGGGGCCACGAGCAGTACTTC.

The chain recombines TRBV20-1 with TRBJ2-5; TRBD2 is a possible D gene (6 bases). V lost 3 bases to trimming and J lost 5 bases, with 25 bases between them. Germline V CDR1 and CDR2: DFQATT, SNEGSKA (reference sequence). The CDR3 has 17 amino acids. The CDR3 here is CSASHWPDLGGKETQYF. The CDR3 DNA sequence: TGCAGTGCTAGTCATTGGCCCGACCTTGGGGGGAAGGAGACCCAGTACTTC.